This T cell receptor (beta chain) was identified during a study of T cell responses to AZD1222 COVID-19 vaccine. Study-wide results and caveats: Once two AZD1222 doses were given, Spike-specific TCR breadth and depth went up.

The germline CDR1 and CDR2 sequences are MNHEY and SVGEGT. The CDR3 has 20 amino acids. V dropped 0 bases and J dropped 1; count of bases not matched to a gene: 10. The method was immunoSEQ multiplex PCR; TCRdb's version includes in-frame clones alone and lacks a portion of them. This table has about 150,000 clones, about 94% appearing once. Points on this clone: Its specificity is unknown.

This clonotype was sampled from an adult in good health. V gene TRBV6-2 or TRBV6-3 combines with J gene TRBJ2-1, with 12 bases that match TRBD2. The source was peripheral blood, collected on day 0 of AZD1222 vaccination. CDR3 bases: TGTGCCAGCAGTTACTCCGTCGGACTAGCGGGGACTTCTTCCTACAATGAGCAGTTCTTC. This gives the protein CASSYSVGLAGTSSYNEQFF.